The present entry profiles one TCR beta chain with its context. The V gene lost 2 bases and the J gene lost 5 bases, with 10 bases spanning the gap. Germline V lookup: CDR1 GTSNPN, CDR2 SVGIG (reference sequence). The CDR3 contains 14 residues. The sample comes from a study of blood T cell repertoires in COVID-19. Clones were sequenced by immunoSEQ multiplex PCR, and TCRdb holds only the in-frame ones, with some missing. Of around 89,000 clones listed, 80% to 90% are singletons. The V and J genes are TRBV30 and TRBJ1-6, with D possibly being TRBD1 (6 bases). This clonotype originated in a man in his fifties with acute or convalescent COVID-19. The sequencing input was peripheral blood. The CDR3 DNA is TGTGCCTGGAGTTGGCAGGGGAATAATTCACCCCTCCACTTT. Translating gives CAWSWQGNNSPLHF.